These 27 T cell receptor beta chains originate from one sample sequenced in a study of blood T cell repertoires in COVID-19. Clones were sequenced by immunoSEQ multiplex PCR, and TCRdb holds only the in-frame ones, with some missing. The sample yields over 130,000 clones, about 80% seen once. The sequenced material came from PBMCs or T cells enriched from blood (not recorded which). These receptors all come from a woman aged 45-65 years who had recovered from COVID-19.

The chain combines TRBV18 with TRBJ1-6; D call uncertain. V was trimmed by 4 bases and J by 10 bases, leaving 8 bases between them. Germline V lookup: CDR1 KGHSH, CDR2 LQKENI. The CDR3 has 12 amino acids. The CDR3 is CASSREPSPLHF. The CDR3 DNA is TGTGCCAGCTCACGGGAGCCATCACCCCTCCACTTT.

In this sample, this clone turned up once. The V gene is TRBV20-1, the J gene TRBJ1-5; no clear D. In germline, CDR1 is DFQATT, CDR2 SNEGSKA (reference sequence). V was trimmed by 3 bases and J by 0 bases, leaving 15 bases between them. There are 16 residues in the CDR3. The CDR3 region is CSASPPAGISNQPQHF. The CDR3, as DNA: TGCAGTGCTAGTCCGCCCGCAGGAATTAGCAATCAGCCCCAGCATTTT.

The rearrangement uses TRBV28 and TRBJ1-4; D is uncertain. Trimming stripped 6 bases from V and 2 bases from J, with 13 bases between. In germline, CDR1 is MDHEN, CDR2 SYDVKM. CDR3 length: 15 residues. The CDR3 bases are TGTGCCAGCAGAAAAAGAGGGATGACTAATGAAAAACTGTTTTTT. Translating it yields CASRKRGMTNEKLFF.

This chain connects TRBV30 to TRBJ2-4; D is undetermined. There are 14 residues in the CDR3. V was cut by 4 bases and J by 1 base, with 11 bases left in between. Germline values: CDR1 GTSNPN, CDR2 SVGIG (reference sequence). CDR3 protein: CAWNTPGAKNIQYF. The CDR3 DNA follows: TGTGCCTGGAACACCCCGGGTGCCAAAAACATTCAGTACTTC.

The gene calls are TRBV12-3 or TRBV12-4 and TRBJ1-1, with D unresolved. The CDR3 consists of 13 residues. V gave up 4 bases and J gave up 4 bases, with 10 bases separating them. CDR3 region: CASSYTPSTEAFF. DNA for the CDR3: TGTGCCAGCAGTTACACACCTTCCACTGAAGCTTTCTTT.

The chain uses TRBV4-1 and TRBJ2-7; 7 bases map to TRBD2. This CDR3 spans 16 amino acids. Per germline, CDR1 MGHRA and CDR2 YSYEKL. The trim removed 0 bases at V and 3 bases at J, leaving 8 bases unmatched. Here the CDR3 reads CASSQDRSGLVYEQYF. CDR3 coding DNA: TGCGCCAGCAGCCAAGATAGATCCGGACTAGTCTACGAGCAGTACTTC.

This chain uses TRBV10-3 with TRBJ2-1; TRBD1 matches at 11 bases. Germline CDR1 ENHRY, CDR2 SYGVKD. CDR3 size: 14 residues. J was trimmed by 7 bases and V by 4 bases; bases with no gene match: 3. In DNA, the CDR3 is TGTGCCATCAGTGTGGACAGGGGGCTTAATGAGCAGTTCTTC. Residues: CAISVDRGLNEQFF.

Written as DNA, the CDR3 is TGCGCCAGCAGCCAAGATTGGGCGAGGGGGCCAAACACTGAAGCTTTCTTT. This gives the protein CASSQDWARGPNTEAFF. The J gene is TRBJ1-1, the V gene TRBV4-1, with 7 bases identical to TRBD1. Trimming cost V 0 bases and J 2 bases; bases outside gene matches: 9. Germline loops: CDR1 MGHRA, CDR2 YSYEKL. The CDR3 has 17 residues.

The V and J genes are TRBV4-1 and TRBJ2-7; D unresolved. CDR3 size: 14 residues. V was shortened by 3 bases and J by 1 base, with 10 bases between the two germline ends. Germline CDR1 and CDR2: MGHRA and YSYEKL. The CDR3 coding sequence is TGCGCCAGCAGCCACCCCGCCCAGTCCTACGAGCAGTACTTC. Residues: CASSHPAQSYEQYF.

The V gene is TRBV6-5, the J gene TRBJ1-6; D is unresolved. There are 15 residues in the CDR3. Germline CDR1 and CDR2: MNHEY and SVGAGI. V lost 8 bases to trimming and J lost 0 bases, with 11 bases between them. In DNA, the CDR3 is TGTGCCAGCGAGGCCGGGAGCTCCTATAATTCACCCCTCCACTTT. Translation gives CASEAGSSYNSPLHF.

The rearrangement uses TRBV4-1 and TRBJ2-3; D is possibly TRBD1 (6 bases). The CDR3 spans 15 residues. CDR1 is MGHRA and CDR2 is YSYEKL in the germline V gene. V lost 5 bases to trimming and J lost 0 bases, with 12 bases between them. This CDR3 reads CASSRQDPSTDTQYF. The CDR3 DNA follows: TGCGCCAGCAGCAGACAGGACCCTAGCACAGATACGCAGTATTTT.

The chain is built from TRBV2 and TRBJ2-2; 13 bases agree with TRBD2. Germline-derived CDR1 and CDR2 are SNHLY and FYNNEI. Losses at the gene ends were 8 bases for V and 7 bases for J; bases not matched to a gene: 4. The CDR3 consists of 14 residues. Written as DNA, the CDR3 is TGTGCCAGCGAACTAGCGGGAGGGATCGGGGAGCTGTTTTTT. Translating it yields CASELAGGIGELFF.

The chain is built from TRBV5-1 and TRBJ2-3; tentatively, D is TRBD2 (6 bases). V lost 5 bases and J lost 6, with 16 bases in between. CDR3 length: 14 residues. The germline V gene has CDR1 SGHRS and CDR2 YFSETQ. The CDR3: CASRGREPVDTQYF. CDR3 in DNA: TGCGCCAGCAGGGGTCGGGAGCCCGTGGATACGCAGTATTTT. Complete variable domain (other parts from reference TRBV5-1 and TRBJ2-3): KAGVTQTPRYLIKTRGQQVTLSCSPISGHRSVSWYQQTPGQGLQFLFEYFSETQRNKGNFPGRFSGRQFSNSRSEMNVSTLELGDSALYLCASRGREPVDTQYFGPGTRLTVL.

The chain recombines TRBV7-2 with TRBJ2-3; the D gene is possibly TRBD2 (6 bases). The CDR3 totals 15 residues. Trimming removed 4 bases from V and 0 bases from J, with 11 bases in between. CDR1 is SGHTA and CDR2 is FQGNSA in the germline V gene. The CDR3: CASSSSSASTDTQYF. For the CDR3, the DNA is TGTGCCAGCAGCTCCTCTAGCGCTAGCACAGATACGCAGTATTTT. Variable domain in full (rest from reference TRBV7-2 and TRBJ2-3): GAGVSQSPSNKVTEKGKDVELRCDPISGHTALYWYRQSLGQGLEFLIYFQGNSAPDKSGLPSDRFSAERTGGSVSTLTIQRTQQEDSAVYLCASSSSSASTDTQYFGPGTRLTVL.

Here the CDR3 reads CASSDPPGTQYF. CDR3 DNA sequence: TGTGCCAGCAGTGACCCCCCGGGTACGCAGTATTTT. V gene TRBV6-4 combines with J gene TRBJ2-3, with D unclear. Germline CDR1 reads MRHNA; CDR2 reads SNTAGT. Deletions cut 2 bases from V and 8 bases from J, with 8 bases between. The CDR3 consists of 12 residues.

About this clone itself: The sample holds other DNA sequences that translate to the same CDR3. The chain is built from TRBV9 and TRBJ2-3; the match to TRBD2 covers 8 bases. Trimming removed 0 bases from V and 4 bases from J; junction bases left unmatched: 7. CDR1 and CDR2 from the germline V gene are SGDLS and YYNGEE. CDR3 length equals 16 residues. The CDR3 loop is CASSVVPAGVSDTQYF. The DNA for the CDR3 is TGTGCCAGCAGCGTAGTCCCAGCGGGGGTCTCAGATACGCAGTATTTT.

The chain links TRBV19 to TRBJ1-4, with TRBD1 matching 7 bases. CDR1 is LNHDA, CDR2 SQIVND, per germline (reference sequence). The CDR3 contains 14 residues. Trimming took 6 bases from V and 5 from J; bases not matched to a gene: 6. The CDR3 sequence: CASRTGQSNEKLFF. The CDR3 DNA is TGTGCCAGTAGGACGGGACAGTCGAATGAAAAACTGTTTTTT.

This clone was counted between two and nine times. The gene calls are TRBV27 and TRBJ2-2; 8 bases line up with TRBD1. From germline, CDR1 is MNHEY and CDR2 SMNVEV (reference sequence). J gave up 3 bases and V 5 bases, and 8 bases lay outside the gene matches. The CDR3 has 16 amino acids. In DNA, the CDR3 is TGTGCCAGCAGTCTCAGGGGGCGTTTCGACACCGGGGAGCTGTTTTTT. It codes for CASSLRGRFDTGELFF.

This clone was detected only a few times. The V and J genes are TRBV19 and TRBJ1-5; the match to TRBD1 covers 8 bases. Germline V gene lookup returns CDR1 LNHDA and CDR2 SQIVND (reference sequence). V shed 5 bases, J shed 5 bases, and the junction held 5 bases outside the gene matches. The CDR3 spans 14 residues. Here the CDR3 reads CASSWDRWYQPQHF. The CDR3 coding sequence is TGTGCCAGTAGTTGGGACAGGTGGTATCAGCCCCAGCATTTT.

This clone was counted at least ten times. The CDR3 DNA is TGTGCCAGCAGCTTCACAGGGGGCGAGCAGCCCCAGCATTTT. This codes for CASSFTGGEQPQHF. The J gene is TRBJ1-5, the V gene TRBV7-9, with TRBD1 matching 9 bases. After removal of 3 bases from V and 7 bases from J, the junction contained 4 bases not matched to a gene. CDR3 length equals 14 residues. Germline CDR1 and CDR2: SEHNR and FQNEAQ (reference sequence).

The chain is built from TRBV14 and TRBJ2-7; the match to TRBD1 covers 7 bases. V dropped 2 bases and J dropped 9; count of bases not matched to a gene: 7. The CDR3 contains 13 residues. Germline V gives CDR1 SGHDN, CDR2 FVKESK. The CDR3 region is CASSQNRGAGQYF. CDR3 DNA sequence: TGTGCCAGCAGCCAAAACAGGGGCGCCGGGCAGTACTTC. Using reference TRBV14 and TRBJ2-7 for the parts outside the CDR3, the full variable domain is EAGVTQFPSHSVIEKGQTVTLRCDPISGHDNLYWYRRVMGKEIKFLLHFVKESKQDESGMPNNRFLAERTGGTYSTLKVQPAELEDSGVYFCASSQNRGAGQYFGPGTRLTVT.

The chain is built from TRBV7-9 and TRBJ2-3; no clear D gene. Germline CDR1 SEHNR, CDR2 FQNEAQ (reference sequence). The CDR3 totals 14 residues. Trimming removed 1 base at V and 0 bases at J, with 5 bases between. The CDR3 protein is CASSLGASTDTQYF. The CDR3 DNA reads as TGTGCCAGCAGCTTAGGGGCAAGCACAGATACGCAGTATTTT.

V gene TRBV9 combines with J gene TRBJ1-2; D unresolved. The V and J ends lost 0 bases and 8 bases respectively, with 11 bases between them. The CDR3 consists of 13 residues. Germline V CDR1 and CDR2: SGDLS, YYNGEE. The CDR3 DNA follows: TGTGCCAGCAGCGTAGAGAGAGACACCGGCTACACCTTC. It is translated as CASSVERDTGYTF.

In this sample, this clone turned up a few times. The chain uses TRBV12-3 or TRBV12-4 and TRBJ1-1; no firm D call. This CDR3 has 13 amino acids. The germline V and J ends were trimmed by 1 base and 2 bases, with 5 bases remaining between them. DNA of the CDR3: TGTGCCAGCAGTTTAGTGAGAAACACTGAAGCTTTCTTT. This translates into CASSLVRNTEAFF.

This chain joins TRBV30 and TRBJ1-1; D unclear. Germline loops: CDR1 GTSNPN, CDR2 SVGIG (reference sequence). The CDR3 contains 16 residues. Trimming removed 3 bases at V and 7 bases at J, with 24 bases between. CDR3 protein: CAWRGNGGLKVNEAFF. The CDR3 DNA sequence: TGTGCCTGGAGGGGGAATGGAGGGCTCAAAGTTAATGAAGCTTTCTTT.

This sequence joins TRBV7-4 and TRBJ2-2, with D uncertain. With 1 base removed from V and 3 bases from J, the gap between germline ends came to 12 bases. The V gene's germline CDR1 is SGHVT and CDR2 SQSDAQ. This CDR3 is 16 amino acids long. The CDR3 loop is CASSLVGIEDTGELFF. Written as DNA, the CDR3 is TGTGCCAGCAGCTTAGTTGGTATAGAAGACACCGGGGAGCTGTTTTTT.

The chain joins TRBV3-1 (or the pseudogene TRBV3-2) to TRBJ2-4, with 7 bases that match TRBD1. Trimming took 7 bases from V and 0 from J; bases not matched to a gene: 6. This CDR3 contains 15 residues. In germline, CDR1 is LGHDT, CDR2 YNNKEL (reference sequence). The CDR3 reads CASTGDRTAKNIQYF. The CDR3 DNA is TGTGCCAGCACCGGGGACAGAACAGCCAAAAACATTCAGTACTTC.